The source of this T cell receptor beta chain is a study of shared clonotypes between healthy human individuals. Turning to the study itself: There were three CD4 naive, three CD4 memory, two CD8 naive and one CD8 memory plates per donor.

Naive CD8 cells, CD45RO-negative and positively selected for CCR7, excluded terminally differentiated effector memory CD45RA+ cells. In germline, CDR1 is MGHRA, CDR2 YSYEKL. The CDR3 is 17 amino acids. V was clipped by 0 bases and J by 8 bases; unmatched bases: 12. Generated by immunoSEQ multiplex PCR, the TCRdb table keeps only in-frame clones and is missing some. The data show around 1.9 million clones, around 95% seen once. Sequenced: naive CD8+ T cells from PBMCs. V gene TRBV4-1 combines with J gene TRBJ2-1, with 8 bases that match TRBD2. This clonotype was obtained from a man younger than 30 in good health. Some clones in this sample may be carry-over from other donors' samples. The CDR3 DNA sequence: TGCGCCAGCAGCCAAGAGCTTACCGGGAGGGCCCGGGATGAGCAGTTCTTC. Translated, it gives CASSQELTGRARDEQFF.